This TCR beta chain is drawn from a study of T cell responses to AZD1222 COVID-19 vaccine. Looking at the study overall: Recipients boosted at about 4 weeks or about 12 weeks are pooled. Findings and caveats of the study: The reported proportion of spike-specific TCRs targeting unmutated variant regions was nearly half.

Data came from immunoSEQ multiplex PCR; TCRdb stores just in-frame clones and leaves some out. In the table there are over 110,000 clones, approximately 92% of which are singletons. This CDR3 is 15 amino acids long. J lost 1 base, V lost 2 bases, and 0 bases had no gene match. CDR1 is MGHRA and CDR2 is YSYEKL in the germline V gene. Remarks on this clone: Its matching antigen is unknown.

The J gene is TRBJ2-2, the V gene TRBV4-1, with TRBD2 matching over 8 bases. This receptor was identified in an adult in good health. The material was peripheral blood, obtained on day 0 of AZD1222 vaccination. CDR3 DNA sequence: TGCGCCAGCAGCCAAAGCGGGAGGAACACCGGGGAGCTGTTTTTT. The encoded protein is CASSQSGRNTGELFF.